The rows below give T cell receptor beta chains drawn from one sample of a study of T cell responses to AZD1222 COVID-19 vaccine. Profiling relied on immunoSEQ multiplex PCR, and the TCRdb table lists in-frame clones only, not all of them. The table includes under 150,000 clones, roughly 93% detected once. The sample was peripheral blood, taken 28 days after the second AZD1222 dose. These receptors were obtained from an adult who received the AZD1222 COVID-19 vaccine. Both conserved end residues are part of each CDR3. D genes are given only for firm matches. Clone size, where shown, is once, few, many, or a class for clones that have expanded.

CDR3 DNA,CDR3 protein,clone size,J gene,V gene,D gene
TGTGCCAGCAGTTTAATAGGGGAGACCCAGTACTTC,CASSLIGETQYF,-,TRBJ2-5,TRBV12-3/TRBV12-4,-
TGTGCCAGCAGCCTCACAGTATTCCGGGAGCTGTTTTTT,CASSLTVFRELFF,-,TRBJ2-2,TRBV7-6,-
TGCGCCAGCAGCTTGGGCCACAGGGGAGGAACAGATACGCAGTATTTT,CASSLGHRGGTDTQYF,-,TRBJ2-3,TRBV5-1,-
TGTGCCACCAGCAGAGAAGGAGATGGCTACACCTTC,CATSREGDGYTF,few,TRBJ1-2,TRBV15,-
TGTGCCAGCAGCTTAGGGCCCAGCAATGAGGGATTCTTC,CASSLGPSNEGFF,-,TRBJ2-1,TRBV7-2,-
TGTGCCAGCAGCTTGTTTTCCGGCTACGAGCAGTACTTC,CASSLFSGYEQYF,-,TRBJ2-7,TRBV7-9,-
TGTGCCACCCATAATGGATCCCCCAGCGATGAGCAGTTCTTC,CATHNGSPSDEQFF,-,TRBJ2-1,TRBV6-5,-
TGCGCCAGCAGCTTGTCAGGGGGGACTTTTGATGAGCAGTTCTTC,CASSLSGGTFDEQFF,-,TRBJ2-1,TRBV5-1,-
TGTGCCAGCAGCTCACTACAGGGGGATCAGCCCCAGCATTTT,CASSSLQGDQPQHF,-,TRBJ1-5,TRBV5-8,TRBD1
TGTGCCAGCTCACCACTTGGGAACACTGAAGCTTTCTTT,CASSPLGNTEAFF,-,TRBJ1-1,TRBV18,-
TGTGCCAGCAGCTACCCACAGGGTGCGGAGACCCAGTACTTC,CASSYPQGAETQYF,-,TRBJ2-5,TRBV5-6,-
TGTGCCAGCAGCCCACAGGGGACGGTTGAAAAACTGTTTTTT,CASSPQGTVEKLFF,-,TRBJ1-4,TRBV3-1/TRBV3-2,TRBD1
TGTGCCAGCAGTGAATTGACAGTATTCCAGTACTTC,CASSELTVFQYF,-,TRBJ2-4,TRBV6-1,-
TGCGCCAGCAGCCAAACAGGGGCCACTGAAGCTTTCTTT,CASSQTGATEAFF,-,TRBJ1-1,TRBV4-1,TRBD1
TGTGCCAGCCATAGGGAGGGGAGAATTAAGGATGAGCAGTTCTTC,CASHREGRIKDEQFF,-,TRBJ2-1,TRBV28,TRBD2
TGCGCCAGCGGACGGACCTACAATGAGCAGTTCTTC,CASGRTYNEQFF,-,TRBJ2-1,TRBV10-1,-
TGTGCCAGCAGTTACTCAAAGCCTGGGGACACCGGGGAGCTGTTTTTT,CASSYSKPGDTGELFF,-,TRBJ2-2,TRBV6-6,-
TGTGCCAGCAGCCAATCCATGGGATACAATGAGCAGTTCTTC,CASSQSMGYNEQFF,once,TRBJ2-1,TRBV3-1/TRBV3-2,-
TGCAGTGCTAGTAGACAGTTACCTCCGAGAACCGGGGAGCTGTTTTTT,CSASRQLPPRTGELFF,-,TRBJ2-2,TRBV20-1,-
TGTGCCAGCAACCTCCGAGGACACCCTAATGAAAAACTGTTTTTT,CASNLRGHPNEKLFF,-,TRBJ1-4,TRBV13,-
TGCGCCAGCAGCTTGGCCCTCAGGGGCGGTGAAAAACTGTTTTTT,CASSLALRGGEKLFF,-,TRBJ1-4,TRBV5-1,-
TGTGCCAGCAGCTTGGATCAGCCTAGCACAGATACGCAGTATTTT,CASSLDQPSTDTQYF,-,TRBJ2-3,TRBV5-5,-
TGTGCCAGCAGCTTGGGTTGGACAGACACCTACGAGCAGTACTTC,CASSLGWTDTYEQYF,-,TRBJ2-7,TRBV5-4,-
TGTGCCAGCAGATTACTAGCGGGAGGATCGCGGGAGCAGTACTTC,CASRLLAGGSREQYF,once,TRBJ2-7,TRBV6-5,TRBD2
TGTGCCAGCAGCTTAGATAGGTGGCGGGACACTGAAGCTTTCTTT,CASSLDRWRDTEAFF,-,TRBJ1-1,TRBV7-9,-
TGCGCCAGCAGCCAAGACCCCTCGGGGCTTGAGCAGTTCTTC,CASSQDPSGLEQFF,-,TRBJ2-1,TRBV4-1,-
TGTGCCAGCAGCGTCACCCCCAAAAACATTCAGTACTTC,CASSVTPKNIQYF,-,TRBJ2-4,TRBV9,-
TGTGCCTGGAGTTTGGACCTGGGGTCCTACAATGAGCAGTTCTTC,CAWSLDLGSYNEQFF,-,TRBJ2-1,TRBV30,-
TGTGCCAGTACAGCGGGGGCGGGGGCTTTCTTT,CASTAGAGAFF,-,TRBJ1-1,TRBV19,-
TGTGCCAGCAGCTATGAAACAGTGAACACTGAAGCTTTCTTT,CASSYETVNTEAFF,-,TRBJ1-1,TRBV13,-